The 18 T cell receptor beta chains below come from one sample, sequenced in a study of shared clonotypes between healthy human individuals. Profiled with immunoSEQ multiplex PCR; TCRdb holds only in-frame clones, not every one. The data hold about 110,000 clones, with 68% observed a single time. Sequenced input: memory CD8+ T cells sorted from blood. Sample subset: CD45RO+ cells pooled with CCR7-negative TemRA cells. All receptors derive from a woman in her thirties in good health.

The V call is TRBV5-1, the J call TRBJ2-7; 8 bases agree with TRBD1. The CDR3 totals 14 residues. Germline CDR1 and CDR2: SGHRS and YFSETQ. J gave up 5 bases and V 2 bases, and 6 bases lay outside the gene matches. The CDR3 reads CASSLRQGLNEQYF. The CDR3 coding sequence is TGCGCCAGCAGCTTAAGACAGGGGTTGAACGAGCAGTACTTC.

The chain couples TRBV11-2 to TRBJ2-3, with no clear D. V was clipped by 1 base and J by 1 base, with 12 bases between them. The germline V gene encodes CDR1 SGHAT and CDR2 FQNNGV. This CDR3 has 16 amino acids. CDR3 in amino acids: CASSLAADGRTDTQYF. The CDR3 coding sequence is TGTGCCAGCAGCTTAGCGGCCGACGGTCGCACAGATACGCAGTATTTT.

The genes are TRBV28 and TRBJ2-7; no clear D. The CDR3 is 11 amino acids. Trimming took off 3 bases at V and 7 bases at J, with 7 bases between the two ends. Germline values: CDR1 MDHEN, CDR2 SYDVKM. The CDR3 DNA reads as TGTGCCAGCAGTTTTGGAGTTGAGCAGTACTTC. Translating gives CASSFGVEQYF.

The V call is TRBV27, the J call TRBJ2-2, with TRBD2 as a possible D gene (5 bases). Germline-derived CDR1 and CDR2 are MNHEY and SMNVEV (reference sequence). The CDR3 consists of 16 residues. The germline V and J ends were trimmed by 2 bases and 1 base, with 11 bases remaining between them. CDR3: CASSLRLPLNTGELFF. Here the CDR3 DNA reads TGTGCCAGCAGTTTACGACTACCCCTGAACACCGGGGAGCTGTTTTTT.

The chain carries TRBV2 and TRBJ2-7, with TRBD2 identical over 7 bases. CDR3 length equals 15 residues. Trimming removed 1 base from V and 2 bases from J; junction bases left unmatched: 5. Germline V gives CDR1 SNHLY, CDR2 FYNNEI. In DNA, the CDR3 is TGTGCCAGCAGTGAAGATAGCGGGTCAACCTACGAGCAGTACTTC. It specifies CASSEDSGSTYEQYF. The full variable domain, rest sourced from reference TRBV2 and TRBJ2-7, is EPEVTQTPSHQVTQMGQEVILRCVPISNHLYFYWYRQILGQKVEFLVSFYNNEISEKSEIFDDQFSVERPDGSNFTLKIRSTKLEDSAMYFCASSEDSGSTYEQYFGPGTRLTVT.

This clone occurred many times. The genes are TRBV4-2 and TRBJ2-3; 11 bases match TRBD2. This CDR3 is built from 15 residues. Germline lookup yields CDR1 LGHNA and CDR2 YNFKEQ. The trim removed 4 bases at V and 2 bases at J, leaving 2 bases unmatched. CDR3: CASSPGLADTDTQYF. CDR3 DNA: TGTGCCAGCAGCCCGGGACTAGCGGACACAGATACGCAGTATTTT.

The chain employs TRBV28 and TRBJ1-5; possibly TRBD1 for D (6 bases). CDR1 is MDHEN and CDR2 is SYDVKM in the germline V gene. V gave up 6 bases and J gave up 5 bases, with 20 bases separating them. The CDR3 extends over 16 amino acids. The CDR3 region has the DNA TGTGCCAGCAGCCTCGCGGCACAGGGCCTGCATCAGCCCCAGCATTTT. Translation gives CASSLAAQGLHQPQHF. Full variable domain (rest looked up from reference TRBV28 and TRBJ1-5): DVKVTQSSRYLVKRTGEKVFLECVQDMDHENMFWYRQDPGLGLRLIYFSYDVKMKEKGDIPEGYSVSREKKERFSLILESASTNQTSMYLCASSLAAQGLHQPQHFGDGTRLSIL.

The CDR3 bases are TGTGCCAGCAGCCCCTCTCGAAGGGTCGATGAGCAGTTCTTC. Translation gives CASSPSRRVDEQFF. This chain uses TRBV9 with TRBJ2-1; D ambiguous. Germline CDR1 and CDR2: SGDLS and YYNGEE. The V gene lost 4 bases and the J gene lost 8 bases, with 16 bases spanning the gap. CDR3 length: 14 amino acids.

This clone was counted between two and nine times. The chain combines TRBV27 with TRBJ1-2, with a tentative D call TRBD1 (5 bases). V was pared by 4 bases and J by 1 base, with 16 bases between. Germline V lookup: CDR1 MNHEY, CDR2 SMNVEV (reference sequence). This CDR3 comprises 16 residues. CDR3 bases: TGTGCCAGCAGTTCGGGGGAGAGCTTGGGTAACTATGGCTACACCTTC. This translates into CASSSGESLGNYGYTF.

In this sample, this clone turned up many times. The chain recombines TRBV6-4 with TRBJ2-2; D not certain. Trimming pared 0 bases from V and 3 bases from J, leaving 2 bases between. The CDR3 runs 13 residues. Germline V CDR1 and CDR2: MRHNA, SNTAGT. The CDR3, as DNA: TGTGCCAGCAGTGACTCGGACACCGGGGAGCTGTTTTTT. Translated, it gives CASSDSDTGELFF.

This chain connects TRBV14 to TRBJ2-2; TRBD2 aligns across 8 bases. CDR3 length: 18 amino acids. V lost 0 bases to trimming and J lost 1 base; unmatched junction nucleotides: 7. From germline, CDR1 is SGHDN and CDR2 FVKESK. The CDR3 nucleotides read TGTGCCAGCAGCCAAGAACTTGTTACTAGCGGGAACACCGGGGAGCTGTTTTTT. It codes for CASSQELVTSGNTGELFF.

The CDR3 DNA reads as TGTGCCAGCAGCTTTCTGGACAGGCAAGTCCTAGGCTACACCTTC. Protein product: CASSFLDRQVLGYTF. The V call is TRBV5-4, the J call TRBJ1-2; 7 nucleotides align to TRBD1. The CDR3 consists of 15 residues. The ends lost 2 bases at V and 8 bases at J; junction bases unmatched: 12. Germline V gene lookup returns CDR1 SGHNT and CDR2 YYREEE (reference sequence). Combining the CDR3 with reference TRBV5-4 and TRBJ1-2 gives the whole variable domain ETGVTQSPTHLIKTRGQQVTLRCSSQSGHNTVSWYQQALGQGPQFIFQYYREEENGRGNFPPRFSGLQFPNYSSELNVNALELDDSALYLCASSFLDRQVLGYTFGSGTRLTVV.

The chain uses TRBV11-2 and TRBJ1-1; D ambiguous. V was clipped by 10 bases and J by 8 bases, with 5 bases between them. Germline CDR1 and CDR2: SGHAT and FQNNGV. CDR3 length: 8 amino acids. CDR3: CAKVEAFF. The CDR3 DNA sequence: TGTGCCAAAGTCGAAGCTTTCTTT.

The chain is built from TRBV28 and TRBJ1-1, with D uncertain. This CDR3 has 15 amino acids. Germline values: CDR1 MDHEN, CDR2 SYDVKM. The V end lost 7 bases, the J end lost 2 bases, and 17 bases lay between the germline ends. CDR3 sequence: CASNPGGRANTEAFF. The CDR3 nucleotides are TGTGCCAGCAACCCCGGCGGACGGGCAAACACTGAAGCTTTCTTT. Drawing the rest from reference TRBV28 and TRBJ1-1, the complete variable domain is DVKVTQSSRYLVKRTGEKVFLECVQDMDHENMFWYRQDPGLGLRLIYFSYDVKMKEKGDIPEGYSVSREKKERFSLILESASTNQTSMYLCASNPGGRANTEAFFGQGTRLTVV.

Points on this clone: At one of its ends the junction is not consistent with the germline gene, which may arise from a read error. The chain links TRBV27 to TRBJ1-2, with D unresolved. The CDR3 has 14 amino acids. The V gene's germline CDR1 is MNHEY and CDR2 SMNVEV (reference sequence). CDR3 protein: CASSPRGDNDGYTF. The CDR3 nucleotides are TGTGCCAGCAGTCCGCGAGGAGATAACGATGGCTACACCTTC.

V is TRBV4-1 and J is TRBJ2-7; 9 bases fit TRBD1. The germline V gene has CDR1 MGHRA and CDR2 YSYEKL. Losses at the gene ends were 0 bases for V and 3 bases for J; bases not matched to a gene: 6. The CDR3 is 16 residues long. CDR3 protein: CASSQDRGQGFYEQYF. The CDR3 coding sequence is TGCGCCAGCAGCCAAGATCGGGGACAGGGTTTCTACGAGCAGTACTTC.

Ten or more counts support this clone. The chain links TRBV6-5 to TRBJ1-1; D unresolved. From germline, CDR1 is MNHEY and CDR2 SVGAGI. The CDR3 is 14 residues long. V was cut by 6 bases and J by 1 base, with 12 bases left in between. CDR3: CASSPVGRNTEAFF. CDR3 bases: TGTGCCAGCAGCCCAGTCGGGAGGAACACTGAAGCTTTCTTT.

The chain uses TRBV7-3 and TRBJ2-3, with a tentative D call TRBD2 (6 bases). The ends were cut back, 4 bases at V and 2 bases at J, with 22 bases in the middle. CDR3 length: 18 residues. Germline V lookup: CDR1 SGHTA, CDR2 FQGTGA. The CDR3 sequence is CASSSPGSSSESTDTQYF. Here the CDR3 DNA reads TGTGCCAGCAGCTCGCCTGGGTCCTCTAGCGAATCCACAGATACGCAGTATTTT.